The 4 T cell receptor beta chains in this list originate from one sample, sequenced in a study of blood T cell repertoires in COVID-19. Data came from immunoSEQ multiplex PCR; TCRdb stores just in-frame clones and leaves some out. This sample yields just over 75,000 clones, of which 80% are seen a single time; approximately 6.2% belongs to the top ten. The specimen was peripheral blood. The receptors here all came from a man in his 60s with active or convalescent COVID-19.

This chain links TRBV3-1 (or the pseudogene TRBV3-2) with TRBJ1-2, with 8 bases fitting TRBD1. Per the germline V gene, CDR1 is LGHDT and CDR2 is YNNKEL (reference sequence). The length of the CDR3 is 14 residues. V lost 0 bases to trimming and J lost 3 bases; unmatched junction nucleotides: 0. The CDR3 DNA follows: TGTGCCAGCAGCCAAGAGGACAGGGACTATGGCTACACCTTC. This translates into CASSQEDRDYGYTF.

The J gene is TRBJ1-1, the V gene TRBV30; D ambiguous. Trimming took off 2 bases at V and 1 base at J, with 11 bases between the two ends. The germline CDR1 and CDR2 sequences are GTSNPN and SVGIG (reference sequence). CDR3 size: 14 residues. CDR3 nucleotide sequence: TGTGCCTGGAGTACCCAGGCGAAGAACACTGAAGCTTTCTTT. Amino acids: CAWSTQAKNTEAFF. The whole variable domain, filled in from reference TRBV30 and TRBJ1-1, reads SQTIHQWPATLVQPVGSPLSLECTVEGTSNPNLYWYRQAAGRGLQLLFYSVGIGQISSEVPQNLSASRPQDRQFILSSKKLLLSDSGFYLCAWSTQAKNTEAFFGQGTRLTVV.

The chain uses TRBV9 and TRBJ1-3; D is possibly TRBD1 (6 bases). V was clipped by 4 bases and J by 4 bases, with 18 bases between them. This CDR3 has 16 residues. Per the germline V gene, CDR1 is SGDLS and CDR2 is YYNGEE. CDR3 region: CASSTRDTLAGNTIYF. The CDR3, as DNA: TGTGCCAGCAGCACCCGGGACACCCTCGCCGGAAACACCATATATTTT.

The CDR3 loop is CASSDRGNEQYF. Here the CDR3 DNA reads TGTGCCAGCAGTGACAGGGGTAATGAGCAGTACTTC. The chain has TRBV6-1 and TRBJ2-7, with a tentative D call TRBD1 (6 bases). Looked up from germline, CDR1 is MNHNS and CDR2 is SASEGT. The CDR3 is 12 amino acids. Trimming stripped 3 bases from V and 7 bases from J, with 10 bases between.